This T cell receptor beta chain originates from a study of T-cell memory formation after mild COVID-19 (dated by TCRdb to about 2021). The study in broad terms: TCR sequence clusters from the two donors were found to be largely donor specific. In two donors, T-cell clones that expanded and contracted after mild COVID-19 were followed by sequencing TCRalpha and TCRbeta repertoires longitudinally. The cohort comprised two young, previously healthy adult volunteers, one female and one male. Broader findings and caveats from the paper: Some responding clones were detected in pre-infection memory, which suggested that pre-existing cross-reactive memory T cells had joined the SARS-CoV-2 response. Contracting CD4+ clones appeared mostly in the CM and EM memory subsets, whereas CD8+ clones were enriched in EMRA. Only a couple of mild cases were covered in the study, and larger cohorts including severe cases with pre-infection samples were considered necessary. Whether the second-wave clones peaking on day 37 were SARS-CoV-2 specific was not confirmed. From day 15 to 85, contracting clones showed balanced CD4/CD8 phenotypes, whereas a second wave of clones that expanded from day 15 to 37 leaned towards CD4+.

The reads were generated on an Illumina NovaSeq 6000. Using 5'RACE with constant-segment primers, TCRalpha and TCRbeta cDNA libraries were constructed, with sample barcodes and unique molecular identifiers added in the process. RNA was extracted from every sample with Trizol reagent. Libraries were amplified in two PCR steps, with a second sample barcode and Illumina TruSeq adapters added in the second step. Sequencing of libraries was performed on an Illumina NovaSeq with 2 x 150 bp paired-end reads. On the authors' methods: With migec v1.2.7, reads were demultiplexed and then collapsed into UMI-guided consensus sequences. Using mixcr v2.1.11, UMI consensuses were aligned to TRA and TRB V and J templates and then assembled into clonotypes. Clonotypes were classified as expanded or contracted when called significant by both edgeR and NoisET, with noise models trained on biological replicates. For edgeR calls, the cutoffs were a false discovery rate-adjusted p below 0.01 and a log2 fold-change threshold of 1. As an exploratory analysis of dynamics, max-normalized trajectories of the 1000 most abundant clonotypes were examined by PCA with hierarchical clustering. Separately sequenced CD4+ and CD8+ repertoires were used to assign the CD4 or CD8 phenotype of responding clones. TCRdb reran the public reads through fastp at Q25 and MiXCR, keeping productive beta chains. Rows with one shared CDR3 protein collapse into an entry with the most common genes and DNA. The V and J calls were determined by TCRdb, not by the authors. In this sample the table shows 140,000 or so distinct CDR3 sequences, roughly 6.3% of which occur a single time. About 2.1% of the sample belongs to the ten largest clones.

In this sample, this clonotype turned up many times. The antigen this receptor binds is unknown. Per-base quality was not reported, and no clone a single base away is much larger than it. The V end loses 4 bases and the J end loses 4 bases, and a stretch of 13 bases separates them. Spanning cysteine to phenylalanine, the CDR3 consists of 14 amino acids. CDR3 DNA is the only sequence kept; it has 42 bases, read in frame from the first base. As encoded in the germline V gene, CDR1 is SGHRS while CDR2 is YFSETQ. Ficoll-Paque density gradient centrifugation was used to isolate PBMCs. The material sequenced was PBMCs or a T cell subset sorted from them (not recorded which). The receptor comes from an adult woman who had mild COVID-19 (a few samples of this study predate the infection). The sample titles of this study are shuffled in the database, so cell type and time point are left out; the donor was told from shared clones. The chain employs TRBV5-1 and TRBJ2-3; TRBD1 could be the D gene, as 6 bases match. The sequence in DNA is TGCGCCAGCAGCCCCGGACAGACATCAGATACGCAGTATTTT. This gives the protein CASSPGQTSDTQYF.